Each of the 11 T cell receptor beta chains below was sequenced from the same sample in a study of blood T cell repertoires in COVID-19. Libraries were prepared by immunoSEQ multiplex PCR; TCRdb keeps only in-frame clonotypes and omits some of them. The table includes around 200,000 clones, under 80% detected once. The sequenced material came from peripheral blood. The receptors come from a man aged 50 or older who had recovered from COVID-19.

The chain employs TRBV5-4 and TRBJ2-2, with a weak D call TRBD2 (6 bases). CDR3 length: 16 residues. Germline V gene sequence: CDR1 SGHNT, CDR2 YYREEE (reference sequence). With 3 bases removed from V and 4 bases from J, the gap between germline ends came to 16 bases. The CDR3 region has the DNA TGTGCCAGCAGCTCAAACGGACTATCGGGCACCGGGGAGCTGTTTTTT. Protein product: CASSSNGLSGTGELFF. The entire variable domain, with the rest obtained from reference TRBV5-4 and TRBJ2-2, is as follows: ETGVTQSPTHLIKTRGQQVTLRCSSQSGHNTVSWYQQALGQGPQFIFQYYREEENGRGNFPPRFSGLQFPNYSSELNVNALELDDSALYLCASSSNGLSGTGELFFGEGSRLTVL.

The DNA of the CDR3 is TGCAGCGTTGGCCAGGGCAACTCCTACGAGCAGTACTTC. It encodes CSVGQGNSYEQYF. The chain couples TRBV29-1 to TRBJ2-7; tentatively, D is TRBD1 (5 bases). Between the trimmed V and J ends, which lost 4 bases and 0 bases, there was a span of 10 bases. This CDR3 has 13 amino acids. The V gene's germline CDR1 is SQVTM and CDR2 ANQGSEA.

A single count supports this clone. The genes are TRBV9 and TRBJ2-3; 10 nucleotides line up with TRBD2. V trimming: 3 bases; J trimming: 2 bases; junction bases outside the gene matches: 3. The CDR3 is 15 amino acids. CDR1 and CDR2 (germline): SGDLS, YYNGEE. The CDR3 spells CASSAAGGITDTQYF. The CDR3 coding sequence is TGTGCCAGCAGCGCAGCGGGAGGGATCACAGATACGCAGTATTTT.

This clone was found once. The chain couples TRBV25-1 to TRBJ1-3; 9 bases fit TRBD1. Germline V gene sequence: CDR1 MGHDK, CDR2 SYGVNS. The CDR3 loop spans 16 amino acids. The ends lost 4 bases at V and 0 bases at J; junction bases unmatched: 4. The CDR3 nucleotides read TGTGCCAGCAGTGCGACAGGGGGGTTCTCTGGAAACACCATATATTTT. Translating it yields CASSATGGFSGNTIYF.

The V gene is TRBV12-2, the J gene TRBJ2-1; TRBD2, the table's D call, was not compared with the DNA. TRBV12-2 is reported as a pseudogene. The CDR3 has 17 residues. The CDR3 bases are TGTGCAAGTCGCCTTCCTAGCGGACCCTCGACCTACAATGAGCAGTTCTTC. Translation gives CASRLPSGPSTYNEQFF.

This chain connects TRBV11-2 to TRBJ2-1; the D gene is possibly TRBD2 (6 bases). Germline CDR1 reads SGHAT; CDR2 reads FQNNGV. V dropped 4 bases and J dropped 5 bases, with 18 bases sitting between them. CDR3 length: 16 amino acids. CDR3 sequence (DNA): TGTGCCAGCAGCTCCTCGTTCGGCGGGATTAACAATGAGCAGTTCTTC. This translates into CASSSSFGGINNEQFF. Full variable domain (remainder filled in from reference TRBV11-2 and TRBJ2-1): EAGVAQSPRYKIIEKRQSVAFWCNPISGHATLYWYQQILGQGPKLLIQFQNNGVVDDSQLPKDRFSAERLKGVDSTLKIQPAKLEDSAVYLCASSSSFGGINNEQFFGPGTRLTVL.

This clone came up a few times. This chain links TRBV29-1 with TRBJ2-5; TRBD2 might be the D (5 bases). CDR1 and CDR2 from the germline V gene are SQVTM and ANQGSEA. Trimming left V 1 base short and J 2 bases short, with 11 bases between. CDR3 length: 14 amino acids. CDR3 in amino acids: CSVEVGLIQETQYF. CDR3 in DNA: TGCAGCGTTGAAGTAGGACTGATACAAGAGACCCAGTACTTC.

The rearrangement joins TRBV5-6 to TRBJ2-7; TRBD2 might be the D (7 bases). Deletions cut 0 bases from V and 2 bases from J, with 12 bases between. The length of the CDR3 is 15 residues. Germline V CDR1 and CDR2: SGHDT, YYEEEE. CDR3 sequence (DNA): TGTGCCAGCAGCTTGGATGTCGGGGGGCCCTACGAGCAGTACTTC. It yields the protein CASSLDVGGPYEQYF.

The J gene is TRBJ2-7, the V gene TRBV4-3, with 11 bases matching TRBD2. CDR1 LGHNA and CDR2 YSLEER come from the germline V gene. Germline trimming cut 2 bases from V and 5 bases from J; bases unmatched to any gene: 8. The length of the CDR3 is 16 residues. In DNA form, the CDR3 reads TGCGCCAGCAGCCAACTTCCGGGACTAGCGGCTGACGAGCAGTACTTC. This codes for CASSQLPGLAADEQYF.

This sequence joins TRBV2 and TRBJ2-2, with 11 bases lining up with TRBD2. Germline CDR1 and CDR2: SNHLY and FYNNEI. CDR3 length: 16 residues. With V trimmed by 5 bases and J by 5 bases, 7 bases remained unmatched. CDR3 amino acids: CASSQPLAGVTGELFF. CDR3 nucleotides: TGTGCCAGCAGTCAACCACTAGCGGGAGTTACCGGGGAGCTGTTTTTT.

This chain links TRBV11-2 with TRBJ2-3, with TRBD2 identical over 13 bases. The CDR3 runs 15 residues. After removal of 5 bases from V and 5 bases from J, the junction contained 4 bases not matched to a gene. The germline V gene encodes CDR1 SGHAT and CDR2 FQNNGV. The CDR3 here is CASSPRLAGGDTQYF. The CDR3 bases are TGTGCCAGCAGCCCGAGACTAGCGGGGGGAGATACGCAGTATTTT.